Below are 21 T cell receptor beta chains sequenced from a single sample in a study of regulatory T cells in long-lasting Graves disease. TCR beta libraries were built with iRepertoire HTBI primers and Arm-PCR of CDR3 regions. MiXCR was run by TCRdb on the multiplex PCR reads, yielding one entry per CDR3 protein. The profile covers more than 300,000 distinct CDR3 sequences, with about an eighth appearing a single time and approximately 20% taken by the ten largest. Specified time point: newly diagnosed GD, antithyroid drugs for less than 3 months. Scientists built the TCR library using RNA that was extracted from PBMCs. The same sample was also used in a study of T cells in Graves' hyperthyroidism and ophthalmopathy.

The sequences come from peripheral blood mononuclear cells (PBMCs), collected at new diagnosis, from a patient treated with antithyroid drugs. Receptor source: a woman younger than 30 with Graves disease.

This clonotype came up many times. V usage is TRBV6-1 and J usage is TRBJ1-1, with 8 positions matching TRBD1. Looked up from germline, CDR1 is MNHNS and CDR2 is SASEGT. V gave up 6 bases and J gave up 3 bases; unmatched junction bases: 6. The CDR3 covers 14 residues. The CDR3 DNA sequence: TGTGCCAGCAGCCGGACAGGGTTGTACACTGAAGCTTTCTTT. Translating gives CASSRTGLYTEAFF.

This clonotype has at least ten counts. The chain joins TRBV6-1 to TRBJ2-5; D remains ambiguous. V shed 5 bases and J shed 2 bases, with 21 bases lying between them. Germline loops: CDR1 MNHNS, CDR2 SASEGT. This CDR3 region has 17 residues. DNA for the CDR3: TGTGCCAGCAGTAGTCGACACCGTCCCCCTCCTCAAGAGACCCAGTACTTC. Translating gives CASSSRHRPPPQETQYF.

Concerning this clonotype: A much larger clonotype is one base distant, so this may be a read error. CDR3 sequence (DNA): TGTGCCATCAGTTTATATCCGGACATCGTGAACACCGGGGAGCTGTTTTTT. It encodes CAISLYPDIVNTGELFF. The chain links TRBV10-3 to TRBJ2-2, with D perhaps matching TRBD1 (5 bases). The CDR3 sequence is 17 residues long. The V end lost 5 bases, the J end lost 1 base, and 17 bases lay between the germline ends. From germline, CDR1 is ENHRY and CDR2 SYGVKD.

This clonotype was observed a few times. The chain has TRBV7-9 and TRBJ2-5, with 13 bases fitting TRBD2. After removal of 1 base from V and 4 bases from J, the junction contained 12 bases not matched to a gene. Germline assignment: CDR1 SEHNR and CDR2 FQNEAQ (reference sequence). The CDR3 sequence is 19 residues long. CDR3 DNA sequence: TGTGCCAGCAGCTTAGGCCCCACTAGCGGGGGGGCCTTTGCAGAGACCCAGTACTTC. Its translation is CASSLGPTSGGAFAETQYF.

This clonotype was detected a few times. V is TRBV5-6 and J is TRBJ2-5, with TRBD1 as a possible D gene (6 bases). CDR1 SGHDT and CDR2 YYEEEE come from the germline V gene. V lost 4 bases and J lost 3, with 16 bases in between. The CDR3 extends over 15 amino acids. The CDR3 loop is CASSVPGALKETQYF. The CDR3 nucleotides are TGTGCCAGCAGCGTCCCAGGGGCGCTGAAAGAGACCCAGTACTTC.

This clonotype was seen many times. At one end, the junction sequence differs from germline, possibly due to a read error. The rearrangement uses TRBV2 and TRBJ1-1; 7 bases are shared with TRBD1. This CDR3 spans 12 amino acids. Germline CDR1 and CDR2: SNHLY and FYNNEI. The CDR3 region has the DNA TGTGCCAGCAGTGGGACAGGTCCACGGACTATCTTT. It yields the protein CASSGTGPRTIF.

The sample holds many counts of this clonotype. The V call is TRBV2, the J call TRBJ2-7; tentative D call: TRBD1 (6 bases). CDR3 size: 15 residues. Trimming stripped 8 bases from V and 3 bases from J, with 20 bases between. Germline CDR1 SNHLY, CDR2 FYNNEI. The CDR3 DNA reads as TGTGCCAGCTTTATACATTGGGACAAGAACTACGAGCAGTACTTC. Translating gives CASFIHWDKNYEQYF.

The chain uses TRBV4-1 and TRBJ2-7; D unclear. Germline lookup yields CDR1 MGHRA and CDR2 YSYEKL. This CDR3 is built from 14 residues. V lost 1 base and J 1 base, leaving 8 bases between the germline ends. CDR3 nucleotide sequence: TGCGCCAGCAGCCAAGTGGGCAGTTCCTACGAGCAGTACTTC. It encodes CASSQVGSSYEQYF.

This clonotype was observed at least ten times. This sequence joins TRBV3-1 and TRBJ2-1, with D maybe TRBD2 (6 bases). The V end was cut by 1 base, the J end by 10 bases, with 17 bases between. From germline, CDR1 is LGHDT and CDR2 YNNKEL (reference sequence). CDR3 size: 15 residues. CDR3 nucleotide sequence: TGTGCCAGCAGCCAAGGGACTACAACCCGCGAAGAGCAGTTCTTC. It encodes CASSQGTTTREEQFF.

This clonotype has a count of ten or more. The chain links TRBV7-2 to TRBJ1-6; tentative D call: TRBD1 (6 bases). This CDR3 is 15 amino acids long. V lost 2 bases and J 6 bases, leaving 11 bases between the germline ends. Germline CDR1 and CDR2: SGHTA and FQGNSA. CDR3 nucleotides: TGTGCCAGCAGCTTATTGGGGACAAGTAATTCACCCCTCCACTTT. This codes for CASSLLGTSNSPLHF.

This clonotype has a count of ten or more. The rearrangement uses TRBV6-2 or TRBV6-3 and TRBJ2-5; 12 bases match TRBD2. This CDR3 contains 18 residues. Germline CDR1 and CDR2: MNHEY and SVGEGT. V shed 0 bases, J shed 5 bases, and the junction held 10 bases outside the gene matches. The CDR3 sequence: CASSYSWLAGGPGETQYF. In DNA, the CDR3 is TGTGCCAGCAGTTACTCATGGCTAGCGGGAGGGCCGGGCGAGACCCAGTACTTC.

This clonotype was seen ten or more times. The chain couples TRBV20-1 to TRBJ1-4, with TRBD1 as a possible D gene (6 bases). V was pared by 6 bases and J by 7 bases, with 18 bases between. The CDR3 extends over 14 amino acids. CDR1 is DFQATT and CDR2 is SNEGSKA in the germline V gene (reference sequence). The CDR3 region is CSAINKTGFEKLFF. CDR3 nucleotide sequence: TGCAGTGCCATCAACAAGACAGGATTTGAAAAACTGTTTTTT.

There are many counts of this clonotype. The chain uses TRBV11-2 and TRBJ1-4; D is unclear. Looked up from germline, CDR1 is SGHAT and CDR2 is FQNNGV. V was pared by 5 bases and J by 2 bases, with 9 bases between. This CDR3 contains 14 residues. This CDR3 is CASSAPSTNEKLFF. The CDR3 bases are TGTGCCAGCAGCGCCCCATCTACTAATGAAAAACTGTTTTTT.

There are many counts of this clonotype. The V gene is TRBV27, the J gene TRBJ1-2; 10 bases agree with TRBD1. The CDR3 runs 15 residues. V was pared by 5 bases and J by 7 bases, with 10 bases of the junction left unmatched. Germline V lookup: CDR1 MNHEY, CDR2 SMNVEV (reference sequence). The CDR3 is CASSPRDRGYSGYTF. As DNA, the CDR3 is TGTGCCAGCAGTCCCCGGGACAGGGGTTACTCTGGCTACACCTTC.

In its sample, this clonotype was seen many times. The rearrangement joins TRBV14 to TRBJ2-1; D may be TRBD1 (5 bases). V shed 3 bases and J shed 0 bases, with 12 bases lying between them. The CDR3 length is 16 residues. The germline V gene encodes CDR1 SGHDN and CDR2 FVKESK. CDR3 DNA sequence: TGTGCCAGCAGCCACCTCACAGGAGACTCCTACAATGAGCAGTTCTTC. Protein sequence: CASSHLTGDSYNEQFF. The full variable domain, with the rest looked up from reference TRBV14 and TRBJ2-1, is EAGVTQFPSHSVIEKGQTVTLRCDPISGHDNLYWYRRVMGKEIKFLLHFVKESKQDESGMPNNRFLAERTGGTYSTLKVQPAELEDSGVYFCASSHLTGDSYNEQFFGPGTRLTVL.

This clonotype occurred a few times. V and J are TRBV4-3 and TRBJ1-1; the D is unclear. V was pared by 0 bases and J by 6 bases, with 8 bases between. The CDR3 covers 13 residues. Germline V gives CDR1 LGHNA, CDR2 YSLEER. Here the CDR3 DNA reads TGCGCCAGCAGCCAAGAACGGGGATCTGAAGCTTTCTTT. Translation gives CASSQERGSEAFF.

This clonotype was seen many times. This sequence joins TRBV28 and TRBJ1-5; no definite D call. The CDR3 runs to 19 residues. Trimming cost V 3 bases and J 4 bases, with 25 bases left between them. Germline assignment: CDR1 MDHEN and CDR2 SYDVKM. CDR3 sequence (DNA): TGTGCCAGCAGTTTGCCCCCGGGGTTGCATTTCGTAGTTAATCAGCCCCAGCATTTT. Translating it yields CASSLPPGLHFVVNQPQHF.

Ten or more counts support this clonotype. The chain links TRBV25-1 to TRBJ1-4; D is undetermined. Germline V CDR1 and CDR2: MGHDK, SYGVNS. The V end was cut by 3 bases, the J end by 3 bases, with 26 bases between. CDR3 length: 20 residues. As DNA, the CDR3 is TGTGCCAGCAGTGATGCTATAGGGAGAGGCATCCTCTCTTCTAATGAAAAACTGTTTTTT. Amino acids: CASSDAIGRGILSSNEKLFF.

This clonotype was counted ten times or more. The chain couples TRBV20-1 to TRBJ1-1; D gene uncertain. CDR3 length: 13 amino acids. With 1 base removed from V and 1 base from J, the gap between germline ends came to 7 bases. CDR1 and CDR2 (germline): DFQATT, SNEGSKA (reference sequence). CDR3 amino acids: CSARAHPNTEAFF. DNA of the CDR3: TGCAGTGCTAGAGCTCATCCGAACACTGAAGCTTTCTTT.

At least ten counts were recorded for this clonotype. The V and J genes are TRBV11-2 and TRBJ2-7; 8 bases map to TRBD2. V shed 0 bases and J 3 bases; nucleotides not matched to a gene: 4. The CDR3 loop spans 15 amino acids. The V gene's germline CDR1 is SGHAT and CDR2 FQNNGV. The CDR3 protein is CASSLEAGVYYEQYF. In nucleotides, the CDR3 is TGTGCCAGCAGCTTAGAAGCGGGAGTATACTACGAGCAGTACTTC.

A single count supports this clonotype. This rearrangement joins TRBV6-1 to TRBJ1-5, with D possibly being TRBD1 (5 bases). Trimming pared 7 bases from V and 5 bases from J, leaving 12 bases between. Germline V gene sequence: CDR1 MNHNS, CDR2 SASEGT. This CDR3 is 13 amino acids long. CDR3 in amino acids: CASISSTDQPQHF. The CDR3 bases are TGTGCCAGCATTTCATCGACAGATCAGCCCCAGCATTTT.